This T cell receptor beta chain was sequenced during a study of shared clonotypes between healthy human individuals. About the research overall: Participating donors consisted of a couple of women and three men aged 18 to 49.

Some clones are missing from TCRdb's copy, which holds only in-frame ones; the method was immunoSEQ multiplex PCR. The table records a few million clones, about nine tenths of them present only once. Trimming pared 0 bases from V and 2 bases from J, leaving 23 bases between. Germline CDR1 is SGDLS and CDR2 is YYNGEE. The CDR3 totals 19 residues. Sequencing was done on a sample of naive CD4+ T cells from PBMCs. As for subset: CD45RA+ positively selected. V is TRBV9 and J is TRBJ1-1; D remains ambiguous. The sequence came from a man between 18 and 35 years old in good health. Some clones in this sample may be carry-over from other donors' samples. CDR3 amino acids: CASSVVIPGRLPKNTEAFF. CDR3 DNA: TGTGCCAGCAGCGTAGTAATTCCGGGCAGATTACCTAAAAACACTGAAGCTTTCTTT. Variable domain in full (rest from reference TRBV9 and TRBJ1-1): DSGVTQTPKHLITATGQRVTLRCSPRSGDLSVYWYQQSLDQGLQFLIQYYNGEERAKGNILERFSAQQFPDLHSELNLSSLELGDSALYFCASSVVIPGRLPKNTEAFFGQGTRLTVV.